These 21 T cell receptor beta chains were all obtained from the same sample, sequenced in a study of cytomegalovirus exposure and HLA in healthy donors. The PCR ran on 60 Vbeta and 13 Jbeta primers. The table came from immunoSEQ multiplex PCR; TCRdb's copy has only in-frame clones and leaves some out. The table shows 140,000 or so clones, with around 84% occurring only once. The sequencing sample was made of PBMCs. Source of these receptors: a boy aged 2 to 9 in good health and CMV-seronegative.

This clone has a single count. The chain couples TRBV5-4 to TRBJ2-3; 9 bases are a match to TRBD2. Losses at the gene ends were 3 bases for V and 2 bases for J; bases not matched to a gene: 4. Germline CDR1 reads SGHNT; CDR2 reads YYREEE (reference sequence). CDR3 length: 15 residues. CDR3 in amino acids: CASSSSGGNTDTQYF. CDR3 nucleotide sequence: TGTGCCAGCAGCTCCAGCGGGGGGAACACAGATACGCAGTATTTT.

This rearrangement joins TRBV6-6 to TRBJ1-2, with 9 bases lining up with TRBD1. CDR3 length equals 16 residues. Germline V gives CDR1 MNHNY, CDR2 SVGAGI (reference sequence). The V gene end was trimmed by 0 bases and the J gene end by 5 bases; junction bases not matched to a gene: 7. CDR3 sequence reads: CASSYSPGTGQYGYTF. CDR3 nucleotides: TGTGCCAGCAGTTACTCCCCGGGGACAGGGCAATATGGCTACACCTTC.

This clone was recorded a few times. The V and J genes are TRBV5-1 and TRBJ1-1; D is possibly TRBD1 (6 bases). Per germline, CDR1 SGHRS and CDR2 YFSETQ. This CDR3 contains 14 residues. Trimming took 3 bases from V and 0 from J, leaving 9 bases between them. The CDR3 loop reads CASSSGQLNTEAFF. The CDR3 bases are TGCGCCAGCAGCTCCGGACAGTTGAACACTGAAGCTTTCTTT.

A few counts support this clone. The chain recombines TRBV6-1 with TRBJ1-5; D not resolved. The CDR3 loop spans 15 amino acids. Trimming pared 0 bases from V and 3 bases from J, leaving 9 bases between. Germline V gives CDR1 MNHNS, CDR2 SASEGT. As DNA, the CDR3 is TGTGCCAGCAGTGAAGCGTCGGGAAACAATCAGCCCCAGCATTTT. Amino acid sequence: CASSEASGNNQPQHF.

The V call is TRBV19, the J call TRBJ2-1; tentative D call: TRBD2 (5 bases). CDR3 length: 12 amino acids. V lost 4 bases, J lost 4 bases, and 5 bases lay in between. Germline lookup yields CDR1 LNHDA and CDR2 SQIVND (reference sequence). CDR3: CASSKRYNEQFF. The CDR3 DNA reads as TGTGCCAGTAGTAAGCGGTACAATGAGCAGTTCTTC.

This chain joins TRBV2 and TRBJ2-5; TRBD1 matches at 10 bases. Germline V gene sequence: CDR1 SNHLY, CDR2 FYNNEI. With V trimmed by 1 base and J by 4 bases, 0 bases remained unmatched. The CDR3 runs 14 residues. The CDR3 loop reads CASSEGTGGETQYF. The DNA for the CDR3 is TGTGCCAGCAGTGAAGGGACAGGGGGAGAGACCCAGTACTTC.

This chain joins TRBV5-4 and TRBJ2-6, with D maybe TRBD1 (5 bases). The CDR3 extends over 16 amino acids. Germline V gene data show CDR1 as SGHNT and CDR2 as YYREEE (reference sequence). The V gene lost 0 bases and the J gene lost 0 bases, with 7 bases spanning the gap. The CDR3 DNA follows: TGTGCCAGCAGCTTGGTCAGGGTCTCTGGGGCCAACGTCCTGACTTTC. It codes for CASSLVRVSGANVLTF.

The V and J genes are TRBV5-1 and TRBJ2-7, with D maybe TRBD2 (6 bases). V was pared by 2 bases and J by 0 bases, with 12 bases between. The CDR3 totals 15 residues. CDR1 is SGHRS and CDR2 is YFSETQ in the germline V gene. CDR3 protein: CASSLTGGNSYEQYF. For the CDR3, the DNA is TGCGCCAGCAGCTTAACCGGGGGTAACTCCTACGAGCAGTACTTC.

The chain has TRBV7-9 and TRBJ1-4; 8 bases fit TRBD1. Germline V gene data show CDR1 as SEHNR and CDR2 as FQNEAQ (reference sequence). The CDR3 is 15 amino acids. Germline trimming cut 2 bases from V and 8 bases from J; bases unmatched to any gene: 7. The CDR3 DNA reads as TGTGCCAGCAGCTTATCCCAGGGGGCGGAGGAAAAACTGTTTTTT. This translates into CASSLSQGAEEKLFF.

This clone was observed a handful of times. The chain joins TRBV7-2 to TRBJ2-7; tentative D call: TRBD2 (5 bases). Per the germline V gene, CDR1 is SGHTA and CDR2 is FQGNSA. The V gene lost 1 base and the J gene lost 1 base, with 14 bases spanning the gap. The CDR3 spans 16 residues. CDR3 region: CASSLGMAGHSYEQYF. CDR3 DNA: TGTGCCAGCAGCTTAGGAATGGCGGGCCATTCCTACGAGCAGTACTTC.

This chain's CDR3 is CASTLGGSSTYEQYF. CDR3 coding DNA: TGTGCCAGTACCCTAGGTGGGAGCAGTACCTACGAGCAGTACTTC. This chain connects TRBV19 to TRBJ2-7, with D perhaps matching TRBD2 (5 bases). The CDR3 length is 15 residues. Germline V gene lookup returns CDR1 LNHDA and CDR2 SQIVND (reference sequence). V was shortened by 7 bases and J by 2 bases, with 18 bases between the two germline ends.

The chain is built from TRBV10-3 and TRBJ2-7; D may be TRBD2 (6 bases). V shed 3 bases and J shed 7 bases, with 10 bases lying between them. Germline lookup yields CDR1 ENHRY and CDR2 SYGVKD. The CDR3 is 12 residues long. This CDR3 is CAISDAGWEQYF. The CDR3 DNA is TGTGCCATCAGTGATGCGGGATGGGAGCAGTACTTC.

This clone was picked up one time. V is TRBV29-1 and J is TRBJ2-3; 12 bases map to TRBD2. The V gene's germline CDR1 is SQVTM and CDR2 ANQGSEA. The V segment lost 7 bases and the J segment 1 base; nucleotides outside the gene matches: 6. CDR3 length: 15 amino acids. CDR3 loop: CSAGLAGGGTDTQYF. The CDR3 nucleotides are TGCAGCGCGGGCCTAGCGGGGGGGGGCACAGATACGCAGTATTTT.

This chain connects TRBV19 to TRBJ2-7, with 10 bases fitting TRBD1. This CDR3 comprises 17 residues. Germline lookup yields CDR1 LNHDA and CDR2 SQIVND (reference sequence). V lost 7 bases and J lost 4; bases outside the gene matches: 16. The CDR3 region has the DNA TGTGCCAGTACCACAGGACAGGGGGATTCCCCATTTTACGAGCAGTACTTC. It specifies CASTTGQGDSPFYEQYF.

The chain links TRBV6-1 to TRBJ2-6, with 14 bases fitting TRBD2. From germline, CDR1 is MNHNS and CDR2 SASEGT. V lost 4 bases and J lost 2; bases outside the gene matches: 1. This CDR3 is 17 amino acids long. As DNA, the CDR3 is TGTGCCAGCAGTGCGACTAGCGGGGGGGCTGGGGCCAACGTCCTGACTTTC. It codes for CASSATSGGAGANVLTF.

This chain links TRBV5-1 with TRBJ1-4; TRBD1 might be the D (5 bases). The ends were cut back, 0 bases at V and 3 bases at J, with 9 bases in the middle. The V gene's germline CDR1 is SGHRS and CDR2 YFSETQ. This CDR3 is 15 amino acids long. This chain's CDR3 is CASSLDPGPNEKLFF. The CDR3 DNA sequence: TGCGCCAGCAGCTTGGACCCAGGGCCTAATGAAAAACTGTTTTTT.

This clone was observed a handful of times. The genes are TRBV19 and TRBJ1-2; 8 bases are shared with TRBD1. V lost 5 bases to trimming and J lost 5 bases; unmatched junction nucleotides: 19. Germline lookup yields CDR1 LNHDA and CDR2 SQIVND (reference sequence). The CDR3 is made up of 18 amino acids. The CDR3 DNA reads TGTGCCAGTAGTTCACACAAGGGACAGGAAGGATTTGGGTATGGCTACACCTTC. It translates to CASSSHKGQEGFGYGYTF.

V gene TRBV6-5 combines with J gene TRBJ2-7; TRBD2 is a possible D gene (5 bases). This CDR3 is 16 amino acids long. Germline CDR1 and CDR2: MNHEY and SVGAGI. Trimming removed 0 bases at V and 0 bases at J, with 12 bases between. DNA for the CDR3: TGTGCCAGCAGTTACTCGACCGGGGAGTACTCCTACGAGCAGTACTTC. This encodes CASSYSTGEYSYEQYF.

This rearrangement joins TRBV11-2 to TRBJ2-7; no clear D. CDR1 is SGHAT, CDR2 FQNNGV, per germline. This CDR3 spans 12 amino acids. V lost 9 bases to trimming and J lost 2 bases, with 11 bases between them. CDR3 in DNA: TGTGCCAGTCAACTAAATGCCTACGAGCAGTACTTC. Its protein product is CASQLNAYEQYF.

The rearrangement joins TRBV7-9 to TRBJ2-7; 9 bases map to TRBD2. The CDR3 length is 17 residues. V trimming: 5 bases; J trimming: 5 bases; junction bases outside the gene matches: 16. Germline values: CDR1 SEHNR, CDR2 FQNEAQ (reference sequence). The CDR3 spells CASSPSRSGSIAHEQYF. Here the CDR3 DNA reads TGTGCCAGCAGCCCGAGCCGTAGCGGGAGCATTGCCCACGAGCAGTACTTC.

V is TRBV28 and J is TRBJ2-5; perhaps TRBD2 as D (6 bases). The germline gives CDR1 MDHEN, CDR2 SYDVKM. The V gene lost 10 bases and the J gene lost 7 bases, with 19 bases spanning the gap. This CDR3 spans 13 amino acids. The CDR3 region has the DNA TGTGCCACCCAGGGTACGGGGGACGGGACCCAGTACTTC. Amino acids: CATQGTGDGTQYF.